These T cell receptor beta chains were read from a single sample in a study of T cells in Graves' hyperthyroidism and ophthalmopathy. Using its own MiXCR run on the multiplex PCR reads, TCRdb lists one record per CDR3 protein. There are a few hundred thousand distinct CDR3 sequences in the sample; around a sixth occur only once, and around 6.6% lies in the top ten. Material: blood. Source of these receptors: a woman aged 25 to 39 with Graves' hyperthyroidism. Both conserved end residues are part of each CDR3. D genes are given only for firm matches. A row's size may be missing; if present it is once, few, many or a size class.

cdr3_nt	cdr3_aa	v_call	cdr3_length	d_call	clone_size	j_call
TGTGCCAGTAGTAATATAGCGGGAGGAAGTAATGAGCAGTTCTTC	CASSNIAGGSNEQFF	TRBV19	15	TRBD2	many	TRBJ2-1
TGTGCCAGCAGCTTTCGGACAGGGGGCCCCACAGATACGCAGTATTTT	CASSFRTGGPTDTQYF	TRBV7-2	16	TRBD1	many	TRBJ2-3
TGTGCCAGCAGTTTCGGAGCGGGAGGGGGTGAGCAGTACTTC	CASSFGAGGGEQYF	TRBV28	14	TRBD2	many	TRBJ2-7
TGTGCCAGCAGCTTACGGAGGACAGAGCAGTACTTC	CASSLRRTEQYF	TRBV7-3	12	-	-	TRBJ2-7
TGTGCCAGCAGTTTATTAGAAGGGGATTCAGATACGCAGTATTTT	CASSLLEGDSDTQYF	TRBV28	15	-	many	TRBJ2-3
TGTGCCAGCAGTTATGACAGGGGGCGAGAGACCCAGTACTTC	CASSYDRGRETQYF	TRBV6-2/TRBV6-3	14	TRBD1	few	TRBJ2-5
TGCGCCAGCAGTGAGTCCGGGGAGGGTTACCACGAGCAGTACTTC	CASSESGEGYHEQYF	TRBV10-1	15	TRBD2	few	TRBJ2-7
TGTGCCAGTAGTATTCGGACTAGCGGGGGAGCCAATGAGCAGTTCTTC	CASSIRTSGGANEQFF	TRBV19	16	TRBD2	few	TRBJ2-1
TGCGCCATTCAAAAGTTGTGGACAGATACGCAGTATTTT	CAIQKLWTDTQYF	TRBV5-1	13	-	-	TRBJ2-3
TGTGCCAGCAATTTATATAGGGGACATACAGCCAAAAACATTCAGTACTTC	CASNLYRGHTAKNIQYF	TRBV28	17	-	-	TRBJ2-4
TGTGCCAGCTCGGCCGGGACTACCTACGAGCAGTACTTC	CASSAGTTYEQYF	TRBV18	13	TRBD2	few	TRBJ2-7
TGCAGTGCTACTACTTACGGACTAGCGGGAGGGCCTTCAAACCACAATGAGCAGTTCTTC	CSATTYGLAGGPSNHNEQFF	TRBV20-1	20	TRBD2	-	TRBJ2-1
TGTGCCAGCAGTGAAACCGGAAACACCATATATTTT	CASSETGNTIYF	TRBV2	12	-	-	TRBJ1-3
TGTGCCATCAGCGGAGGCCGGGACACGTTCACCGGGGAGCTGTTTTTT	CAISGGRDTFTGELFF	TRBV10-3	16	-	-	TRBJ2-2
TGTGCCAGCAGCGTAGAAGGGATTAATTCACCCCTCCACTTT	CASSVEGINSPLHF	TRBV9	14	-	few	TRBJ1-6
TGCAGCGGACCGACGGGAGCTGGCGATGAGCAGTTCTTC	CSGPTGAGDEQFF	TRBV20-1	13	-	-	TRBJ2-1
TGTGCCAGTAGTATAGACCCGACAGGGGTGGCCAATGAGCAGTTCTTC	CASSIDPTGVANEQFF	TRBV19	16	TRBD1	-	TRBJ2-1
TGTGCCAGCAGCCCAAATCCTGTAAGACAGGGAAATACGCAGTATTTT	CASSPNPVRQGNTQYF	TRBV7-9	16	TRBD1	-	TRBJ2-3
TGTGCCAGCTCACGTGTGGACAGGACAGTCGGGGAGCTGTTTTTT	CASSRVDRTVGELFF	TRBV18	15	TRBD1	many	TRBJ2-2
TGTGCCAGCAGTGATGACAGGTTTTCCAAAAACATTCAGTACTTC	CASSDDRFSKNIQYF	TRBV28	15	-	many	TRBJ2-4
TGTGCCAGCAGCCTCCCAGGGGGGATCGCCTACAATGAGCAGTTCTTC	CASSLPGGIAYNEQFF	TRBV4-2	16	-	-	TRBJ2-1
TGTGCCAGCAGTTACCCAAAGGGAACATGGTTCTACGAGCAGTACTTC	CASSYPKGTWFYEQYF	TRBV6-2/TRBV6-3	16	-	many	TRBJ2-7
TGCAGCGTTGAGGAGCGGGGGCCCTCTAGCACAGATACGCAGTATTTT	CSVEERGPSSTDTQYF	TRBV29-1	16	TRBD2	many	TRBJ2-3
TGCAGTGCTAGCGGGAGGCGGAATGAGCAGTTCTTC	CSASGRRNEQFF	TRBV20-1	12	TRBD2	many	TRBJ2-1
TGTGCCAGCAGGGCCCAGGGGCTTTATGGCTACACCTTC	CASRAQGLYGYTF	TRBV2	13	-	few	TRBJ1-2
TGTGCCAGCAGTGAAGTCAGCCTTAACTATGGCTACACCTTC	CASSEVSLNYGYTF	TRBV6-1	14	-	many	TRBJ1-2
TGTGCCAGCTGCGGGGACAATTGGGATAGCACTGAAGCTTTCTTT	CASCGDNWDSTEAFF	TRBV28	15	-	many	TRBJ1-1
TGTGCCAGCAGTTTAACCGGGACAGGGAGTAGGACCGGGGAGCTGTTTTTT	CASSLTGTGSRTGELFF	TRBV6-9	17	TRBD1	few	TRBJ2-2
TGTGCCGGCAGCCCCCCGGAGCAAGAGACCCAGTACTTC	CAGSPPEQETQYF	TRBV7-2	13	-	-	TRBJ2-5
TGCGCCAGCAGTGAGTATCGGACAGGGGCGAGGGGGGAGCAGTACTTC	CASSEYRTGARGEQYF	TRBV10-2	16	TRBD1	few	TRBJ2-7
TGCGCCAGCACCACCGGACACCTAAGCACAGATACGCAGTATTTT	CASTTGHLSTDTQYF	TRBV5-1	15	-	many	TRBJ2-3
TGTGCCATCAGTGAGCCTCGGGGACTAGCGGGATTTTACGAGCAGTACTTC	CAISEPRGLAGFYEQYF	TRBV10-3	17	TRBD2	many	TRBJ2-7
TGCGCCAGCAGGGGGGGTCAGGGCGAGCAGTACTTC	CASRGGQGEQYF	TRBV4-1	12	-	-	TRBJ2-7
TGTGCCAGCAGTACGACTGTTTACTATGGCTACACCTTC	CASSTTVYYGYTF	TRBV6-1	13	-	few	TRBJ1-2
TGCAGTGCTAGTGCCAGCGGGAGCCCCCCCTACAATGAGCAGTTCTTC	CSASASGSPPYNEQFF	TRBV20-1	16	TRBD2	few	TRBJ2-1
TGTGCCAGCAGCTTAGGGGGCACTAGCGGGAGGGCCGAAGATACGCAGTATTTT	CASSLGGTSGRAEDTQYF	TRBV11-2	18	TRBD2	many	TRBJ2-3
TGTGCCAGCAGCCAAGGGGCATCCACAGATACGCAGTATTTT	CASSQGASTDTQYF	TRBV3-1	14	-	many	TRBJ2-3
TGCAGTGCTAGAACAATCGACGGGGAGGCTTTCTTT	CSARTIDGEAFF	TRBV20-1	12	-	many	TRBJ1-1
TGTGCCAGCAGTGACGTGGGCCTTGGGGCTTTCTTT	CASSDVGLGAFF	TRBV2	12	-	many	TRBJ1-1
TGTGCCAGCAGGCAAACCCGGGACACTGGGGCCAACGTCCTGACTTTC	CASRQTRDTGANVLTF	TRBV6-1	16	-	-	TRBJ2-6
TGTGCCAGCAGTTTCGTGGGCACTGAAGCTTTCTTT	CASSFVGTEAFF	TRBV12-3/TRBV12-4	12	-	few	TRBJ1-1
TGCAGTGCTAAGGCGCCTAGCGGGCGGAAGACCCAGTACTTC	CSAKAPSGRKTQYF	TRBV20-1	14	TRBD2	once	TRBJ2-5
TGTGCCGGCAGCTTGGTAGTGGGGCTCGCAGATACGCAGTATTTT	CAGSLVVGLADTQYF	TRBV5-6	15	-	once	TRBJ2-3
TGTGCCAGCAGTGGACCGGGACAGGGACGTACTGAAGCTTTCTTT	CASSGPGQGRTEAFF	TRBV12-3/TRBV12-4	15	TRBD1	few	TRBJ1-1
TGTGCCAGCAGCTTGGGACTAGTTGTGGGATACGAGCAGTACTTC	CASSLGLVVGYEQYF	TRBV11-2	15	TRBD2	-	TRBJ2-7
TGTGCCAGCAGCCGTTACCGGAACCCCCAAGAGACCCAGTACTTC	CASSRYRNPQETQYF	TRBV11-2	15	-	many	TRBJ2-5
TGTGCCAGCAGCGCACGGGCCGGGACAGTGAACACTGAAGCTTTCTTT	CASSARAGTVNTEAFF	TRBV13	16	TRBD1	many	TRBJ1-1
TGTGCCAGCAGCTCAGGGTGGAATCAGCCCCAGCATTTT	CASSSGWNQPQHF	TRBV11-2	13	-	many	TRBJ1-5
TGTGCCAGCAAGAGACAGGGGGGATACGAGCAGTACTTC	CASKRQGGYEQYF	TRBV2	13	TRBD1	many	TRBJ2-7
TGTGCCTGGAGCGGACAGGGCAGGACTGAAGCTTTCTTT	CAWSGQGRTEAFF	TRBV30	13	TRBD1	-	TRBJ1-1
TGTGCCAGCAGTTTAGTACGAGACGGAGCCTACGAGCAGTACTTC	CASSLVRDGAYEQYF	TRBV12-3/TRBV12-4	15	-	-	TRBJ2-7
TGTGCCAGCAGCTCCACCGGGACAGGGGGGCGAGGCTACACCTTC	CASSSTGTGGRGYTF	TRBV11-2	15	TRBD1	many	TRBJ1-2
TGTGCCAGCAGGCGGACAGGGACAAGGGAGAGCTCTGGAAACACCATATATTTT	CASRRTGTRESSGNTIYF	TRBV27	18	TRBD1	-	TRBJ1-3
TGTGCCAGCAGTCAGCTAAGGAAGACCCTAACCTACGAGCAGTACTTC	CASSQLRKTLTYEQYF	TRBV6-2/TRBV6-3	16	-	many	TRBJ2-7